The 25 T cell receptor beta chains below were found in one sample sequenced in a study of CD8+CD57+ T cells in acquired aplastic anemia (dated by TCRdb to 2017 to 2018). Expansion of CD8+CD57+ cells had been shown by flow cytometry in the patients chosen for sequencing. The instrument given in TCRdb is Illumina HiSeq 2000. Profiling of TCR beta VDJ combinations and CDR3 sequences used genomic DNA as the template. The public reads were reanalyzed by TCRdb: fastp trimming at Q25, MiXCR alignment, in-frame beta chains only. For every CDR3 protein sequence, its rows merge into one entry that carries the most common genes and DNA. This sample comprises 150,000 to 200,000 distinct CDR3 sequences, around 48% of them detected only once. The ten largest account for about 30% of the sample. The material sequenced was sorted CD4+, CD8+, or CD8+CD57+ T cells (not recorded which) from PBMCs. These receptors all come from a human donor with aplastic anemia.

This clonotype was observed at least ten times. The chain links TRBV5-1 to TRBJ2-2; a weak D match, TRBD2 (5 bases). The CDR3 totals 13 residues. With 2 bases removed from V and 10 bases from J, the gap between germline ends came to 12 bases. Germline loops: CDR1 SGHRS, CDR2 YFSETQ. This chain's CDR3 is CASSFRVGEELFF. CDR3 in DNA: TGCGCCAGCAGCTTTCGTGTGGGAGAGGAGCTGTTTTTT.

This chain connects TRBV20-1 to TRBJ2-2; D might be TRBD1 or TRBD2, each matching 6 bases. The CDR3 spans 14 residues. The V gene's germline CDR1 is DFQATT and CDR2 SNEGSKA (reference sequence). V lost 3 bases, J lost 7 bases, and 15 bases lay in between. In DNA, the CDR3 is TGCAGTGCTAGGTTAGGGGGGCGAGGCGGGGAGCTGTTTTTT. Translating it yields CSARLGGRGGELFF.

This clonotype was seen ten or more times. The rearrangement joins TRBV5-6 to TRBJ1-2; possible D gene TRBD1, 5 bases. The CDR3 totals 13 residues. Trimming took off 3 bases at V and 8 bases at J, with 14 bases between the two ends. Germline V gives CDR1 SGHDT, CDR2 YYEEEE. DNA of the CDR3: TGTGCCAGCAGCTCTGGGGGTTCGAAGGGCTACACCTTC. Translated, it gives CASSSGGSKGYTF.

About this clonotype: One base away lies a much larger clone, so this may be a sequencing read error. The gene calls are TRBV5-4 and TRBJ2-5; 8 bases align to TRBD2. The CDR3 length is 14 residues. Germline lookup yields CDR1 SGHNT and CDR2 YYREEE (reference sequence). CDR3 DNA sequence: TGTGCCGGCAGCCAAGGCGGGGGGTCAGAGACCCAGTACTTC. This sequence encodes CAGSQGGGSETQYF.

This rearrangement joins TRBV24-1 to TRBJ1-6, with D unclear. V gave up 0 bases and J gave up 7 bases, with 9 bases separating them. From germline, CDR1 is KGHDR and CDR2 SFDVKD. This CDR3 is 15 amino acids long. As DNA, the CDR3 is TGTGCCACCAGTGATTTGCCGGGAGCAAATTCACCCCTCCACTTT. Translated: CATSDLPGANSPLHF.

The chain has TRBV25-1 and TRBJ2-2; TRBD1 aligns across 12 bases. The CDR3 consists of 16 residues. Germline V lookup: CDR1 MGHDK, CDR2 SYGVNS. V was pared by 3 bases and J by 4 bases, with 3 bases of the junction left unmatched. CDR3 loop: CASSDPGQGATGELFF. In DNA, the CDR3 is TGTGCCAGCAGTGATCCGGGACAGGGGGCCACCGGGGAGCTGTTTTTT.

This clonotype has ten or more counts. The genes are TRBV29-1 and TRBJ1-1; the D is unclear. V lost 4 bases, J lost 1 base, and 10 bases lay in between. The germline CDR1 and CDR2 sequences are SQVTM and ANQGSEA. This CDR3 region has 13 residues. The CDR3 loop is CSVVEGQNTEAFF. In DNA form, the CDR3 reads TGCAGCGTTGTGGAAGGCCAGAACACTGAAGCTTTCTTT.

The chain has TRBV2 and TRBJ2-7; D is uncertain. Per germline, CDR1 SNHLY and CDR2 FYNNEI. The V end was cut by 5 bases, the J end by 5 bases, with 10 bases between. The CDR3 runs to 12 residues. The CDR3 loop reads CASSFRWNEQYF. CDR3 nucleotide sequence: TGTGCCAGCAGTTTTAGGTGGAACGAGCAGTACTTC. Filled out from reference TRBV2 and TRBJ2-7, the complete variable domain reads EPEVTQTPSHQVTQMGQEVILRCVPISNHLYFYWYRQILGQKVEFLVSFYNNEISEKSEIFDDQFSVERPDGSNFTLKIRSTKLEDSAMYFCASSFRWNEQYFGPGTRLTVT.

CDR3 coding DNA: TGTGCCAGCAGCCTCCATGGGACCCTCTCTGGAAACACCATATATTTT. Protein product: CASSLHGTLSGNTIYF. The chain combines TRBV4-2 with TRBJ1-3; the D gene is possibly TRBD1 (5 bases). V gave up 4 bases and J gave up 0 bases, with 13 bases separating them. CDR1 and CDR2 (germline): LGHNA, YNFKEQ. CDR3 length: 16 residues.

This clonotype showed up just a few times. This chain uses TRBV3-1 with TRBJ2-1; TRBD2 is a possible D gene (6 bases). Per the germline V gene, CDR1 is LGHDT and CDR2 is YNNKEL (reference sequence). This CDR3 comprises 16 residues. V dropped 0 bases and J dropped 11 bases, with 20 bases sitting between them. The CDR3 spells CASSQDGDLSRSKQFF. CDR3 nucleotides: TGTGCCAGCAGCCAAGATGGGGACTTGTCGAGATCGAAGCAGTTCTTC.

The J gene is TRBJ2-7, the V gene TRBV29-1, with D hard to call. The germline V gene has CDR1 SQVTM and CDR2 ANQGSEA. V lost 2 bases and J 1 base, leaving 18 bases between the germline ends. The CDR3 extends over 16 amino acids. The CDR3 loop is CSVEKGGRAKSYEQYF. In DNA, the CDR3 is TGCAGCGTTGAAAAGGGCGGACGGGCAAAGTCCTACGAGCAGTACTTC.

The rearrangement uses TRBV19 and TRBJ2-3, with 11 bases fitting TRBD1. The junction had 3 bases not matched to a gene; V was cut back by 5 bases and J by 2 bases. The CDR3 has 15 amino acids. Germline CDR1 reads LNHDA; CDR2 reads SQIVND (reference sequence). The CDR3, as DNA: TGTGCCAGTAGTGGACAGGGGGCGCCCACAGATACGCAGTATTTT. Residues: CASSGQGAPTDTQYF.

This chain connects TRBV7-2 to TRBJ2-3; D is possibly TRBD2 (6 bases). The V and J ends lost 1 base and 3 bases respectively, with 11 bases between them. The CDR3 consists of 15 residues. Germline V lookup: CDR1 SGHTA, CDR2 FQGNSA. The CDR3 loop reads CASSLGRLATDTQYF. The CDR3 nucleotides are TGTGCCAGCAGCTTAGGTAGGCTAGCGACAGATACGCAGTATTTT.

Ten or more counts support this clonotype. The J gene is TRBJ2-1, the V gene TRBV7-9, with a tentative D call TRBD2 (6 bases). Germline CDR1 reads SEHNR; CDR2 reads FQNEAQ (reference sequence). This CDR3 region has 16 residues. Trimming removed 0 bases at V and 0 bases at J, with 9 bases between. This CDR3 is CASSLADGSSYNEQFF. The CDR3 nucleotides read TGTGCCAGCAGCTTAGCCGACGGGAGCTCCTACAATGAGCAGTTCTTC.

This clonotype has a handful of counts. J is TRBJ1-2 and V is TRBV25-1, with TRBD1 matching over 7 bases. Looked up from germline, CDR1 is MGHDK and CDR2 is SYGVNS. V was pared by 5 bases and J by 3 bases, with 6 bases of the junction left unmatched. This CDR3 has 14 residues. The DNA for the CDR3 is TGTGCCAGCAGTCACAGGGGTCGGGACTATGGCTACACCTTC. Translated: CASSHRGRDYGYTF.

CDR3 nucleotide sequence: TGTGCCAGCAGTCCAACATGGACTAGCGGGAGCGGTGAGCAGTTCTTC. Its translation is CASSPTWTSGSGEQFF. V and J are TRBV25-1 and TRBJ2-1; 13 nucleotides align to TRBD2. J was trimmed by 9 bases and V by 5 bases; bases with no gene match: 10. The germline CDR1 and CDR2 sequences are MGHDK and SYGVNS. The CDR3 spans 16 residues.

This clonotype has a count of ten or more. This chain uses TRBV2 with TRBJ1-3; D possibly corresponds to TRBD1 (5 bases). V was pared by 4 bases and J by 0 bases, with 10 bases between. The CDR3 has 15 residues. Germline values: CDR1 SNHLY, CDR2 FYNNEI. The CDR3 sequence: CASSVGLNSGNTIYF. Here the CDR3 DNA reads TGTGCCAGCAGTGTGGGACTTAACTCTGGAAACACCATATATTTT.

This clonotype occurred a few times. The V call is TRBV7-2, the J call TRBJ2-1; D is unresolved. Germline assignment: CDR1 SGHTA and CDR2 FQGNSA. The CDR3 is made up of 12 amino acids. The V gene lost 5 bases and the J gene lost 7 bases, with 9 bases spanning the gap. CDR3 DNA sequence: TGTGCCAGCAGCATCCTTCGGAATGAGCAGTTCTTC. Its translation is CASSILRNEQFF.

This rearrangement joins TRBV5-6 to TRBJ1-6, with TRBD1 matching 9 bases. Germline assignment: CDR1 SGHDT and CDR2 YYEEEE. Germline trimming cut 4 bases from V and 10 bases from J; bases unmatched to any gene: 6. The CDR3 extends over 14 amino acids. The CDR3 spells CASSHRTGVSPLHF. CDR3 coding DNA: TGTGCCAGCAGCCATCGGACAGGGGTCTCACCCCTCCACTTT.

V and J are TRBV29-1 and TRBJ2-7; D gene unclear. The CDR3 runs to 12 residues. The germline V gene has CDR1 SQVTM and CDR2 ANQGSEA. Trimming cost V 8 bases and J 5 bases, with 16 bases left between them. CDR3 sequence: CSLGPGLDEQYF. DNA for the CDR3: TGCAGCCTCGGGCCTGGTCTCGACGAGCAGTACTTC.

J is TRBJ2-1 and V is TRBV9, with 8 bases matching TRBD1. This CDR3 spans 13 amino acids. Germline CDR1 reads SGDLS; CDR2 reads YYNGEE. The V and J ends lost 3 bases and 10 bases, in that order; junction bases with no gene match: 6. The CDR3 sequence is CASSGWGTGEQFF. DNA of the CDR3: TGTGCCAGCAGCGGATGGGGGACAGGAGAGCAGTTCTTC. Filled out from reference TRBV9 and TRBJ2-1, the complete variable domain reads DSGVTQTPKHLITATGQRVTLRCSPRSGDLSVYWYQQSLDQGLQFLIQYYNGEERAKGNILERFSAQQFPDLHSELNLSSLELGDSALYFCASSGWGTGEQFFGPGTRLTVL.

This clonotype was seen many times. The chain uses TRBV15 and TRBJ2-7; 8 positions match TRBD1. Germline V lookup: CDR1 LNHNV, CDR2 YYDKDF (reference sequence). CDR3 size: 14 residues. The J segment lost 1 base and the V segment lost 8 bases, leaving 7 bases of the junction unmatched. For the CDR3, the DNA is TGTGCCACCGAGGACAGGGCGCTGTCCTACGAGCAGTACTTC. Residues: CATEDRALSYEQYF. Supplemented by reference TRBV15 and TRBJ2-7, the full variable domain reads DAMVIQNPRYQVTQFGKPVTLSCSQTLNHNVMYWYQQKSSQAPKLLFHYYDKDFNNEADTPDNFQSRRPNTSFCFLDIRSPGLGDTAMYLCATEDRALSYEQYFGPGTRLTVT.

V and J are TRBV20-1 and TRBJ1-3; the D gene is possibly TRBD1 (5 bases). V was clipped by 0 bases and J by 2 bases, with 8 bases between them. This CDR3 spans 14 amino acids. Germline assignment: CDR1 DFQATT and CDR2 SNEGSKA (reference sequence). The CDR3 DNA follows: TGCAGTGCTAGAGAGGGACGGACTGGAAACACCATATATTTT. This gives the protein CSAREGRTGNTIYF.

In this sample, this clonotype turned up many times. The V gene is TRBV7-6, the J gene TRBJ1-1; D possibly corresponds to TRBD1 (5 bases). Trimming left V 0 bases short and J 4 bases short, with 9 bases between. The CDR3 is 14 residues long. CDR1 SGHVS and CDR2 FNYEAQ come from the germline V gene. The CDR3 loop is CASSLAGGSTEAFF. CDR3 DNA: TGTGCCAGCAGCTTAGCTGGGGGAAGCACTGAAGCTTTCTTT.

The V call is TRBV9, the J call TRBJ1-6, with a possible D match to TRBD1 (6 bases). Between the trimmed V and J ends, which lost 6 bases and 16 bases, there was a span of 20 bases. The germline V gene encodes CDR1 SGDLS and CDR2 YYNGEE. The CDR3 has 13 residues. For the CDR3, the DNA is TGTGCCAGCACGATCGGAGCAGGGGACCGTCTCCACTTT. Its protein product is CASTIGAGDRLHF.